This TCR beta chain was profiled in a study of CD8+CD57+ T cells in acquired aplastic anemia. As regards this clonotype: The target antigen is unknown. A junction end diverges from the germline sequence, so it may reflect a read error.

CDR3 and TCR beta VDJ profiling relied on genomic DNA as the template. TCRdb reprocessed the reads with MiXCR, giving one entry per CDR3 protein. The table has some 290,000 distinct CDR3 sequences, roughly 50% seen once. This CDR3 region has 13 residues. Germline CDR1 and CDR2: SGHTA and FQGNSA. Study-wide results and limits: The number of CD8+ CDR3 sequences shared by patients and controls was around 30.

The J gene is TRBJ2-7, the V gene TRBV7-2; D perhaps matches TRBD1 (5 bases). This sequence originates from a human donor with severe aplastic anemia or a healthy control (not recorded which). Sequences were obtained from sorted CD4+, CD8+, or CD8+CD57+ T cells (not recorded which) from PBMCs. The CDR3 nucleotides read TGTCCCAGCAGCTTACATGGCACAGGCGAGCAGTACTTC. Its protein is CPSSLHGTGEQYF.